This T cell receptor (beta chain) was captured by sequencing in a study of blood T cell repertoires in COVID-19 (dated by TCRdb to 2020 to 2021). With regard to the full study: Samples from collaborators originated in the United States, Italy and Spain and spanned both the acute and convalescent phases of COVID-19. The prospective study material was composed of cDNA or gDNA derived from T cells, B-cell-depleted T cells, or PBMCs. Deeply sampled blood TCRbeta repertoires from subjects exposed to, actively infected with, or recovered from COVID-19 were included in the dataset. A freely available public database, intended as a resource for researchers studying the immune response to SARS-CoV-2, is where the repertoires were released. The samples were drawn from two sources: the first 160 participants of the ongoing ImmuneRACE study, and over 1,000 subjects contributed by 6 global collaborators. The sample metadata nearly always contained a de-identified subject ID, COVID-19 status, age in years and sex. Where available, HLA class I and class II types were taken from metadata supplied by the sample provider and were not determined by assay-based typing.

Study-wide conclusions, independent of this receptor: The amount of clinical and demographic metadata varied by source and participant and was provided uncurated.

The collaborating institutions used their own protocols to collect whole blood in K2EDTA tubes. For TCRbeta analysis, collaborator samples were shipped as frozen whole blood, as isolated PBMCs, or as DNA extracted from either sample type. In the case of this clone: Its antigen remains undetermined. No much larger clone exists at a distance of one base, and base qualities are not known.

The immunoSEQ Assay, a bias-controlled multiplex PCR, was used to amplify TCRbeta CDR3 regions from genomic DNA. The authors processed their data as follows. Within the assay, amplification of reference gene primers was used to estimate how many nucleated cells each sample contained. To quantify the absolute abundance of each unique TCRbeta CDR3 rearrangement, sequence reads were collapsed and filtered. For each sample, productive Simpson clonality was calculated as the square root of Simpson's diversity index over productive rearrangements. This immuneACCESS table, as held by TCRdb, lists in-frame sequences with V and J called but not all clones. Of the missing ones, under half trace to an unresolved V gene in checked studies; the others have no known cause. Clonal size and the V and J genes are those of that table, whereas D and trimming came from the DNA. This sample gives 410,000 or so clones in total; just over 85% of them show up just once. Roughly 1.4% of the sample is in the top ten clones.

The junction shows trimming of 0 bases on V and 4 bases on J, plus 13 bases between the germline ends. Based on the germline V gene, the CDR1 and CDR2 sequences are MGHRA and YSYEKL. Including cysteine and phenylalanine, the CDR3 has 16 amino acids. CDR3 DNA is the only sequence kept; it has 48 bases, read in frame from the first base. The sample consisted of peripheral blood. This TCR was sampled from a woman in her 30s with active or convalescent COVID-19. The receptor chain draws on TRBV4-1 and TRBJ1-3, with an unclear D gene assignment. In nucleotides, the sequence is TGCGCCAGCAGCCAAGAAGAGGGATTTTCCGGAAACACCATATATTTT. Translated, this gives CASSQEEGFSGNTIYF.